This TCR beta chain was identified in a study of T cells after posttransplantation cyclophosphamide. This clone was detected ten times or more. Its antigen is unknown. Produced via immunoSEQ multiplex PCR; TCRdb's table is partial and in-frame only. Sampling found more than 30,000 clones, none seen once. The germline CDR1 and CDR2 sequences are MNHNY and SVGAGI (reference sequence). Trimming took off 8 bases at V and 3 bases at J, with 10 bases between the two ends. This CDR3 region has 13 residues. Whole-study results and caveats: TRB clonality was highly associated with recipient CMV seropositivity and reactivation.

This chain uses TRBV6-6 with TRBJ1-4; D is undetermined. This TCR was sampled from a girl between 10 and 17 years old in good health, CMV-negative, and a related stem cell transplant donor. The sequencing input was PBMCs. CDR3 in DNA: TGTGCCAGCGAGAGGGTGGCTAATGAAAAACTGTTTTTT. It specifies CASERVANEKLFF.